This entry concerns a single T cell receptor (beta chain). Naivety among CD8 cells was defined by CD45RO negativity and positive CCR7 selection, thereby excluding terminally differentiated effector memory CD45RA+ cells. These data are taken from a study of shared clonotypes between healthy human individuals. Assay: immunoSEQ multiplex PCR; the TCRdb copy retains only in-frame clones and omits some. The data show some 740,000 clones, with 92% seen just once and under 30% held by the top ten. J gave up 4 bases and V 5 bases, and 14 bases lay outside the gene matches. Germline V gene lookup returns CDR1 SGHVS and CDR2 FQNEAQ. The CDR3 covers 17 residues.

This clonotype originated in a man younger than 40 in good health. Sequencing was done on a sample of naive CD8+ T cells sorted from blood. The V gene is TRBV7-8, the J gene TRBJ2-7; 10 nucleotides agree with TRBD2. The CDR3 coding sequence is TGTGCCAGCAGCCTACCTAGCGGGAGACTTGCATTATACGAGCAGTACTTC. Protein: CASSLPSGRLALYEQYF.